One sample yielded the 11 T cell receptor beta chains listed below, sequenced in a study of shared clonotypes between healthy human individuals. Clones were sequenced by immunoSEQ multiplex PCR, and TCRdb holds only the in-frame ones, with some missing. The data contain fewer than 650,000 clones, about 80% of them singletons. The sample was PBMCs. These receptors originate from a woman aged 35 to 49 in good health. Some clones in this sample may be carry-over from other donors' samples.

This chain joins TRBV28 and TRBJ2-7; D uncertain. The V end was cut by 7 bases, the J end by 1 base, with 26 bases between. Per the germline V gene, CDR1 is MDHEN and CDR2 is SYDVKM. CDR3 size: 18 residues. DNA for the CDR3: TGTGCCAGCAATACATTGGCCGCGGAGCGCCTGAGTTCCTACGAGCAGTACTTC. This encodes CASNTLAAERLSSYEQYF.

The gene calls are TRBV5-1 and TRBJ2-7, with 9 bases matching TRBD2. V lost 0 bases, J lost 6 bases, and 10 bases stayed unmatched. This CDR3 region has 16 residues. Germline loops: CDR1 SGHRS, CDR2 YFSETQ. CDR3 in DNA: TGCGCCAGCAGCTTGGCCCCGGCGGGAGGGCAAACCGAGCAGTACTTC. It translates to CASSLAPAGGQTEQYF.

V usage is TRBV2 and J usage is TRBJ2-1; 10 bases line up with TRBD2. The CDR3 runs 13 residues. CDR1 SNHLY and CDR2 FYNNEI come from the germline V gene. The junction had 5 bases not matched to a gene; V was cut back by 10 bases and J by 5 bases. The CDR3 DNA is TGTGCCACCGGGACTAGCGTCAACAATGAGCAGTTCTTC. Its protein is CATGTSVNNEQFF.

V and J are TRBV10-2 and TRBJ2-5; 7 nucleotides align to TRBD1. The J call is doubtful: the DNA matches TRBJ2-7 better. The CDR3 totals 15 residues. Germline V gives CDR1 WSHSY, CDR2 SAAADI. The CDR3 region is CASSDSTGSGYEQYF. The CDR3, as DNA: TGCGCCAGCAGTGATTCGACAGGGTCTGGCTACGAGCAGTACTTC.

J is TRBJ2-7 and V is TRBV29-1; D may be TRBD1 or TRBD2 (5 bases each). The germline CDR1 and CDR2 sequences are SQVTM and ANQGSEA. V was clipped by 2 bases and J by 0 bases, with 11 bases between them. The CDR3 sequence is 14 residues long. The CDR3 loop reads CSVEPRGNSYEQYF. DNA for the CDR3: TGCAGCGTTGAACCCCGGGGCAACTCCTACGAGCAGTACTTC.

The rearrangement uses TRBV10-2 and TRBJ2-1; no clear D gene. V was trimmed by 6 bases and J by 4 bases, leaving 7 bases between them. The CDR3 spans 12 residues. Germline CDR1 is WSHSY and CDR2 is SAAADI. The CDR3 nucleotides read TGCGCCAGCAGGGACCTTTACAATGAGCAGTTCTTC. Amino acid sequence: CASRDLYNEQFF.

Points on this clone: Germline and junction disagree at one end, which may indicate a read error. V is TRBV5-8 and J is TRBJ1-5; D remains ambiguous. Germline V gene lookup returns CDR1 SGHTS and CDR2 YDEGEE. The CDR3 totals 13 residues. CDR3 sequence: CASSLRLNRPQHF. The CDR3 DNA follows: TGTGCCAGCAGCTTGCGGCTGAATCGGCCCCAGCATTTT. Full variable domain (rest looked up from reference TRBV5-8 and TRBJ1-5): EAGVTQSPTHLIKTRGQQATLRCSPISGHTSVYWYQQALGLGLQFLLWYDEGEERNRGNFPPRFSGRQFPNYSSELNVNALELEDSALYLCASSLRLNRPQHFGDGTRLSIL.

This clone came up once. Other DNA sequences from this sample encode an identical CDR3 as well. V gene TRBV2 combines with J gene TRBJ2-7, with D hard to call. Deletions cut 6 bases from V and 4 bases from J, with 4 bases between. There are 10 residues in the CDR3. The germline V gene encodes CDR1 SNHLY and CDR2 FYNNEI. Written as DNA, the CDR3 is TGTGCCAGCAGAGAATACGAGCAGTACTTC. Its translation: CASREYEQYF.

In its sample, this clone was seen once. Here the CDR3 DNA reads TGTGCCAGCAGCTTTCGGCAGACCGGAGGCTACACCTTC. Translated: CASSFRQTGGYTF. V and J are TRBV7-8 and TRBJ1-2; unclear D gene. Germline V gene sequence: CDR1 SGHVS, CDR2 FQNEAQ. The V and J ends lost 3 bases and 8 bases respectively, with 13 bases between them. The CDR3 contains 13 residues.

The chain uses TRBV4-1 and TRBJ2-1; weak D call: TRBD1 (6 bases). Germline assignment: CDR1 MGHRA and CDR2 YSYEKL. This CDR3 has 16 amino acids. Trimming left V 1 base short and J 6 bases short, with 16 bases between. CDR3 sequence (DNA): TGCGCCAGCAGCCAAGGGCGCCAGGGCAGGGGCAATGAGCAGTTCTTC. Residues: CASSQGRQGRGNEQFF.

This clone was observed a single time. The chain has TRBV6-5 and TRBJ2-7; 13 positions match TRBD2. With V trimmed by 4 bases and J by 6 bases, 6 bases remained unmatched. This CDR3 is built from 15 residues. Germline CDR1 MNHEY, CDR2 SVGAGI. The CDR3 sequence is CASSSRLAGGREQYF. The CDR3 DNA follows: TGTGCCAGCAGTTCTAGACTAGCGGGAGGACGCGAGCAGTACTTC.